Listed here is a single T cell receptor beta chain. The sample holds a few counts of this clone. The target of this receptor is not known. There are no base qualities to consult, and no much larger clone falls within one base. The entry originates in a study of blood T cell repertoires in COVID-19 (dated by TCRdb to the early 2020s). Looking at the study overall: Collaborator samples came from the United States, Italy and Spain and covered acute and convalescent phases of COVID-19. The material from the prospective study consisted of cDNA or gDNA derived from T cells, B-cell-depleted T cells, or PBMCs. Deeply sampled blood TCRbeta repertoires from subjects exposed to, actively infected with, or recovered from COVID-19 were included in the dataset. A freely available public database, intended as a resource for researchers studying the immune response to SARS-CoV-2, is where the repertoires were released. The samples were drawn from the first 160 participants of the ongoing ImmuneRACE study and from over a thousand subjects provided by 6 global collaborators. Nearly every sample came with metadata listing a de-identified subject ID, COVID-19 status, age in years and sex. Where available, HLA class I and class II types were obtained from metadata supplied by the sample provider rather than from assay-based typing.

The collaborating institutions used their own protocols to collect whole blood in K2EDTA tubes. For TCRbeta analysis, collaborators shipped samples as frozen whole blood, isolated PBMCs, or DNA extracted from either of those sample types. The immunoSEQ Assay, a bias-controlled multiplex PCR, was used to amplify TCRbeta CDR3 regions from genomic DNA. Regarding the original processing steps: Nucleated cell counts per sample were estimated from amplification of reference gene primers within the assay. To quantify the absolute abundance of each unique TCRbeta CDR3 rearrangement, sequence reads were collapsed and filtered. For each sample, productive Simpson clonality was calculated as the square root of Simpson's diversity index across productive rearrangements. Held by TCRdb, this immuneACCESS table contains in-frame sequences only and omits some clones. Under half of the omission traces to an unresolved V gene where checked; the cause of the rest is unknown. That table furnishes V, J and clone size, whereas the DNA furnished D and trimming. Within this sample are some 110,000 clones, with roughly four fifths of them counted one time only. In total, the top ten clones hold roughly 10% of the sample.

Reading the germline V gene gives CDR1 SGHVS and CDR2 FQNEAQ. Spanning cysteine to phenylalanine, the CDR3 consists of 14 amino acids. Of the read, only the CDR3 DNA is kept; its 42 bases are in frame from base 1. The trim is 2 bases for V and 4 bases for J, with a gap of 11 bases between the germline ends. Findings and caveats that apply to the study as a whole: The amount of clinical and demographic metadata varied by source and participant and was provided uncurated.

Sequencing used peripheral blood. The clonotype comes from a woman in her seventies with acute or convalescent COVID-19. The rearrangement joined TRBV7-8 to TRBJ1-2; tentative D gene TRBD1, with 6 bases matching. The base sequence is TGTGCCAGCAGCTTAAGGGGGGGGCTCTATGGCTACACCTTC. Its protein is CASSLRGGLYGYTF.